A selection of T cell receptor beta chains follows, all from one sample in a study of cytomegalovirus exposure and HLA in healthy donors. Libraries were prepared by immunoSEQ multiplex PCR; TCRdb keeps only in-frame clonotypes and omits some of them. The repertoire has around 99,000 clones, over 65% of them found once; the top ten carry around 3.5%. The sample taken for sequencing was PBMCs. The receptors derive from a man aged 35-49 years in good health and CMV-seronegative. The conserved cysteine and the conserved F or W are not part of the CDR3 here. The D gene is left open where the match is weak.

D gene,V gene,CDR3 protein
NA,TRBV19,ASSEGVNTEAF
TRBD1,TRBV19,ASSQSGTGSYEQY
NA,TRBV19,ASRTRSASEQF
TRBD2,TRBV5-1,ASSLEVAGGIYNEQF
TRBD1,TRBV6-6,ASSGQGVGNSPLH
NA,TRBV7-9,ASSLARSYEQY
NA,TRBV10-1,ASSNSGVDTQY
NA,TRBV10-3,AILAERSGANVLT
NA,TRBV5-4,ASSSGGYSGANVLT
NA,TRBV6-5,ASSYRGSSYEQY
TRBD1,TRBV7-9,ASSVGDRGKVETQY
NA,TRBV2,ASSRFGQSSYNSPLH
TRBD1,TRBV7-9,ASSRLGQANTGELF
TRBD1,TRBV29-1,SEPTGIQPQH
NA,TRBV2,ASILSEQLNTEAF
NA,TRBV6-1,ASSEAVLSGNYGYT
NA,TRBV6-6,ASSYSWFSDTIY
NA,TRBV30,AWSEGVSPLH
TRBD2,TRBV2,ASSPGTSGRAKDTQY
NA,TRBV11-2,ASSLAPGIETQY
NA,TRBV6-1,ASSEQRREDTQY
TRBD2,TRBV5-1,ASSEPGSGRWNEQF
TRBD1,TRBV5-4,ASSGDRGLKTEAF
NA,TRBV30,AWSPPRSSGNTIY
NA,TRBV9,ASSAGGTEQF
NA,TRBV2,ASRPGGHNNQPQH
TRBD1,TRBV7-8,ASSLEETGYGYT
TRBD1,TRBV18,ASSSPGQGARSTEAF
TRBD1,TRBV13,ASSLGTGAGEKLF
TRBD2,TRBV7-9,ASRKSGSFYNEQF
NA,TRBV15,ATSRDLSQNQETQY
TRBD1,TRBV11-2,ASSLGGTVFSYEQY
TRBD2,TRBV6-4,ASPGIAGAPVGELF
NA,TRBV29-1,SVEVFDRDYEQY
NA,TRBV5-1,ASSSAGNTQY
NA,TRBV19,ASSIDRGASGEQY
NA,TRBV5-1,ASSPGQPNYGYT
NA,TRBV27,ASSSLQDINTEAF
TRBD2,TRBV30,AWSVWVAGSSYNEQF
TRBD1,TRBV28,ASIRTGVYSGELF
TRBD1,TRBV28,ASSLTGGTYEQY
TRBD1,TRBV28,ASSRLGTGNAGNQPQH
NA,TRBV21-1,ASSKDARGPYNEQF
NA,TRBV15,ATSRGTGNTEAF
TRBD1,TRBV6-5,ASTTGELGYGYT